The 28 T cell receptor beta chains below were found in one sample sequenced in a study of blood T cell repertoires in COVID-19. Using immunoSEQ multiplex PCR, the repertoire was profiled, and TCRdb retains in-frame clones only, with some absent. The sample consists of 110,000 to 150,000 clones, 88% of them appearing once. The specimen sequenced was peripheral blood. These receptors were collected from a woman aged 45-65 years with acute or convalescent COVID-19.

The CDR3 DNA follows: TGTGCCAGTAGGCGACAGTACATGAACACTGAAGCTTTCTTT. Its protein is CASRRQYMNTEAFF. The chain carries TRBV19 and TRBJ1-1, with D possibly matching TRBD1 (5 bases). Germline V gene lookup returns CDR1 LNHDA and CDR2 SQIVND (reference sequence). This CDR3 comprises 14 residues. Trimming shortened V by 6 bases and J by 0 bases, and 11 bases separated the two germline ends.

The chain has TRBV6-5 and TRBJ1-5; TRBD1 matches at 8 bases. Germline assignment: CDR1 MNHEY and CDR2 SVGAGI. Trimming cost V 7 bases and J 8 bases; bases outside gene matches: 10. This CDR3 has 14 residues. In nucleotides, the CDR3 is TGTGCCAGCAACACGGACAGGGTGTACGAGCCCCAGCATTTT. This encodes CASNTDRVYEPQHF.

The chain combines TRBV12-3 or TRBV12-4 with TRBJ2-7; 8 bases are shared with TRBD2. Unmatched junction bases numbered 5, after V lost 7 bases and J lost 3 bases. The CDR3 is 13 amino acids. The CDR3 DNA is TGTGCCAGCACCTATAGCGGGATCTACGAGCAGTACTTC. This translates into CASTYSGIYEQYF.

The table lists this clone with a few counts. The chain combines TRBV11-3 with TRBJ1-6; no clear D gene. Germline V gene data show CDR1 as SGHNT and CDR2 as YENEEA. V lost 5 bases and J 11 bases, leaving 13 bases between the germline ends. The length of the CDR3 is 13 residues. The CDR3 region has the DNA TGTGCCAGCAGCCCCGGTCCAGGCGCACCCCTCCACTTT. Translating gives CASSPGPGAPLHF.

This clone was counted a single time. V is TRBV10-3 and J is TRBJ1-3; D unclear. CDR3 length: 16 residues. Trimming took off 0 bases at V and 0 bases at J, with 9 bases between the two ends. The germline V gene encodes CDR1 ENHRY and CDR2 SYGVKD. CDR3 coding DNA: TGTGCCATCAGTGAGTCAGCGGTTAGCTCTGGAAACACCATATATTTT. This gives the protein CAISESAVSSGNTIYF.

The rearrangement joins TRBV9 to TRBJ1-1; D is possibly TRBD1 (6 bases). The germline gives CDR1 SGDLS, CDR2 YYNGEE. With 4 bases removed from V and 2 bases from J, the gap between germline ends came to 15 bases. This CDR3 has 15 residues. CDR3 loop: CASSRPGHSNTEAFF. In nucleotides, the CDR3 is TGTGCCAGCAGCCGTCCGGGACACTCAAACACTGAAGCTTTCTTT.

This sequence joins TRBV9 and TRBJ2-1; 7 bases match TRBD2. CDR3 length equals 14 residues. Trimming removed 1 base from V and 5 bases from J; junction bases left unmatched: 3. Germline values: CDR1 SGDLS, CDR2 YYNGEE. The CDR3 nucleotides are TGTGCCAGCAGCGTAAGCGGGGTCGACAATGAGCAGTTCTTC. Translation: CASSVSGVDNEQFF.

This clone showed up just once. V and J are TRBV29-1 and TRBJ2-1; D uncertain. The CDR3 has 10 amino acids. Germline loops: CDR1 SQVTM, CDR2 ANQGSEA. V lost 8 bases and J 10 bases, leaving 12 bases between the germline ends. The CDR3 region has the DNA TGCAGCACCTTTACGCTAGAGCAGTTCTTC. Its translation is CSTFTLEQFF.

The chain recombines TRBV5-1 with TRBJ1-5; 7 bases fit TRBD1. CDR3 length: 16 amino acids. CDR1 is SGHRS, CDR2 YFSETQ, per germline. V was pared by 1 base and J by 1 base, with 5 bases of the junction left unmatched. Here the CDR3 DNA reads TGCGCCAGCAGCTTGCAGGGGGTGTCGAGCAATCAGCCCCAGCATTTT. Its translation: CASSLQGVSSNQPQHF.

The chain recombines TRBV6-6 with TRBJ1-5, with 12 bases that match TRBD1. J lost 7 bases, V lost 6 bases, and 10 bases had no gene match. Germline V gives CDR1 MNHNY, CDR2 SVGAGI (reference sequence). This CDR3 comprises 16 residues. The CDR3 DNA reads as TGTGCCAGCAGAAACTCCGGGACAGGGGGCGTCCAGCCCCAGCATTTT. Its translation: CASRNSGTGGVQPQHF.

This chain uses TRBV24-1 with TRBJ2-3, with no clear D. The CDR3 has 15 amino acids. Germline CDR1 is KGHDR and CDR2 is SFDVKD. V was pared by 3 bases and J by 4 bases, with 13 bases between. The CDR3 here is CATSDAAQAADTQYF. The CDR3 DNA reads as TGTGCCACCAGTGATGCCGCGCAGGCCGCAGATACGCAGTATTTT.

The CDR3 sequence: CASSPDRGTSPLHF. CDR3 DNA: TGTGCCAGCAGCCCTGACAGGGGCACTTCACCCCTCCACTTT. The chain is built from TRBV5-8 and TRBJ1-6; 8 positions agree with TRBD1. The CDR3 consists of 14 residues. The V and J ends lost 4 bases and 9 bases, in that order; junction bases with no gene match: 6. The germline V gene has CDR1 SGHTS and CDR2 YDEGEE.

The chain combines TRBV5-1 with TRBJ1-4; D perhaps matches TRBD1 (5 bases). Germline assignment: CDR1 SGHRS and CDR2 YFSETQ. V shed 4 bases and J shed 7 bases, with 17 bases lying between them. The CDR3 totals 15 residues. The CDR3 spells CASSLRSGDGEKLFF. CDR3 coding DNA: TGCGCCAGCAGCCTGAGATCGGGGGATGGTGAAAAACTGTTTTTT.

The chain uses TRBV6-5 and TRBJ2-7, with D maybe TRBD2 (6 bases). Deletions cut 8 bases from V and 1 base from J, with 9 bases between. CDR3 length: 12 amino acids. In germline, CDR1 is MNHEY, CDR2 SVGAGI. The CDR3 region is CASCGASYEQYF. As DNA, the CDR3 is TGTGCCAGCTGCGGGGCTTCCTACGAGCAGTACTTC.

The rearrangement joins TRBV4-1 to TRBJ2-3; TRBD2 agrees at 15 bases. The CDR3 is 20 residues long. CDR1 MGHRA and CDR2 YSYEKL come from the germline V gene. J gave up 5 bases and V 1 base, and 13 bases lay outside the gene matches. As DNA, the CDR3 is TGCGCCAGCAGCCAAGTGAGTCACTGGACTAGCGGGGGGGCAGGAGATACGCAGTATTTT. Its translation: CASSQVSHWTSGGAGDTQYF.

This chain uses TRBV11-2 with TRBJ1-2; the D gene is possibly TRBD1 (6 bases). V was shortened by 5 bases and J by 8 bases, with 21 bases between the two germline ends. From germline, CDR1 is SGHAT and CDR2 FQNNGV. The CDR3 loop spans 15 amino acids. The CDR3 bases are TGTGCCAGCAGCGTACAGGGCGGTAGAGTTGGGGGCTACACCTTC. Translating gives CASSVQGGRVGGYTF.

The chain carries TRBV27 and TRBJ1-5; 8 positions match TRBD1. The germline CDR1 and CDR2 sequences are MNHEY and SMNVEV (reference sequence). With 3 bases clipped from V and 6 bases from J, the junction kept 7 bases outside the gene matches. CDR3 length: 15 amino acids. This chain's CDR3 is CASSLTGALGQPQHF. The CDR3 region has the DNA TGTGCCAGCAGTTTGACAGGGGCGCTGGGTCAGCCCCAGCATTTT.

V is TRBV18 and J is TRBJ2-5, with 9 bases identical to TRBD1. V lost 1 base and J lost 3; bases outside the gene matches: 3. Germline loops: CDR1 KGHSH, CDR2 LQKENI. The CDR3 totals 15 residues. The CDR3, as DNA: TGTGCCAGCTCACCACGCCGGGACAGGGAAGAGACCCAGTACTTC. Protein product: CASSPRRDREETQYF.

This clone has just one count. The chain joins TRBV12-3 or TRBV12-4 to TRBJ1-1; TRBD1 matches at 7 bases. The CDR3 is 13 amino acids. With 5 bases clipped from V and 3 bases from J, the junction kept 3 bases outside the gene matches. DNA of the CDR3: TGTGCCAGCAGTCCGGGACAGTACACTGAAGCTTTCTTT. It is translated as CASSPGQYTEAFF.

The genes are TRBV5-1 and TRBJ1-4; D not resolved. This CDR3 comprises 14 residues. Germline V gene data show CDR1 as SGHRS and CDR2 as YFSETQ. The germline V and J ends were trimmed by 0 bases and 2 bases, with 5 bases remaining between them. The CDR3 region has the DNA TGCGCCAGCAGCTTGGACAGCACTAATGAAAAACTGTTTTTT. Translated: CASSLDSTNEKLFF.

This chain uses TRBV7-3 with TRBJ2-1; TRBD2 agrees at 7 bases. Germline loops: CDR1 SGHTA, CDR2 FQGTGA. The trim removed 5 bases at V and 6 bases at J, leaving 7 bases unmatched. This CDR3 comprises 14 residues. DNA for the CDR3: TGTGCCAGCAGCCTCTCCTCTAGCGGCAATGAGCAGTTCTTC. Its protein product is CASSLSSSGNEQFF.

This sequence joins TRBV10-1 and TRBJ2-3; D uncertain. In germline, CDR1 is WNHNN, CDR2 SYGVQD (reference sequence). Trimming took 2 bases from V and 0 from J, leaving 9 bases between them. The CDR3 consists of 15 residues. CDR3 protein: CASSEVAASTDTQYF. CDR3 in DNA: TGCGCCAGCAGTGAGGTAGCTGCTAGCACAGATACGCAGTATTTT.

The CDR3 spells CASSLSWNTEAFF. In nucleotides, the CDR3 is TGTGCCAGCAGCCTGTCTTGGAACACTGAAGCTTTCTTT. This chain joins TRBV6-4 and TRBJ1-1, with D hard to call. Trimming cost V 6 bases and J 1 base, with 9 bases left between them. The CDR3 consists of 13 residues. The V gene's germline CDR1 is MRHNA and CDR2 SNTAGT.

This clone was picked up one time. This chain uses TRBV19 with TRBJ1-3; D call uncertain. Germline loops: CDR1 LNHDA, CDR2 SQIVND (reference sequence). The CDR3 is 17 amino acids. V lost 3 bases, J lost 1 base, and 16 bases lay in between. The DNA for the CDR3 is TGTGCCAGTAGTATCATCGACATACCTCGATCTGGAAACACCATATATTTT. This codes for CASSIIDIPRSGNTIYF.

The rearrangement links TRBV30 to TRBJ1-5; D is possibly TRBD1 (5 bases). Per germline, CDR1 GTSNPN and CDR2 SVGIG (reference sequence). V was cut by 1 base and J by 3 bases, with 7 bases left in between. This CDR3 comprises 13 residues. CDR3 residues: CAWSGDSNQPQHF. CDR3 DNA sequence: TGTGCCTGGAGTGGGGACTCCAATCAGCCCCAGCATTTT.

This clone was counted only a few times. The V call is TRBV19, the J call TRBJ2-1; 8 positions match TRBD2. Losses at the gene ends were 5 bases for V and 4 bases for J; bases not matched to a gene: 10. This CDR3 is 16 amino acids long. Germline V gene sequence: CDR1 LNHDA, CDR2 SQIVND (reference sequence). CDR3 loop: CASSVSPGLGYNEQFF. For the CDR3, the DNA is TGTGCCAGTAGTGTATCACCGGGACTAGGGTACAATGAGCAGTTCTTC.

This chain connects TRBV5-1 to TRBJ2-2; weak D call: TRBD2 (6 bases). This CDR3 region has 15 residues. CDR1 and CDR2 from the germline V gene are SGHRS and YFSETQ. V was clipped by 1 base and J by 3 bases, with 10 bases between them. The CDR3 sequence is CASSLNGRDTGELFF. The CDR3 DNA sequence: TGCGCCAGCAGCTTGAACGGGAGAGACACCGGGGAGCTGTTTTTT.

This clone has only one observation. This chain joins TRBV6-4 and TRBJ1-2, with 11 bases fitting TRBD1. Per germline, CDR1 MRHNA and CDR2 SNTAGT. The V gene end was trimmed by 3 bases and the J gene end by 8 bases; junction bases not matched to a gene: 2. CDR3 length: 13 amino acids. This chain's CDR3 is CASSEDRGQGYTF. CDR3 bases: TGTGCCAGCAGTGAGGACAGGGGGCAAGGCTACACCTTC.